A selection of T cell receptor beta chains follows, all from one sample in a study of blood T cell repertoires in COVID-19. Produced via immunoSEQ multiplex PCR; TCRdb's table is partial and in-frame only. The sample has approximately 88,000 clones; around three quarters are singletons. Sequencing was done on a sample of peripheral blood. These receptors all come from a man in his fifties who had recovered from COVID-19. The CDR3 runs from the conserved cysteine through the conserved F or W. D genes are given only for firm matches. Part of the rows lack a size; the others show once, few, many or a class for expanded clones.

len: 16
v_gene: TRBV19
j_gene: TRBJ2-1
d_gene: TRBD2
abundance: -
CDR3nt: TGTGCCAGTAGCGCTATAGCGGGAGGGCCGGTCAATGAGCAGTTCTTC
CDR3aa: CASSAIAGGPVNEQFF

len: 15
v_gene: TRBV7-2
j_gene: TRBJ1-5
d_gene: -
abundance: few
CDR3nt: TGTGCCAGCAGCGACGGACAGTATAGCAATCAGCCCCAGCATTTT
CDR3aa: CASSDGQYSNQPQHF

len: 17
v_gene: TRBV5-1
j_gene: TRBJ2-6
d_gene: -
abundance: -
CDR3nt: TGCGCCAGCAGCTTGGCGACAAGTCAATCTGGGGCCAACGTCCTGACTTTC
CDR3aa: CASSLATSQSGANVLTF

len: 13
v_gene: TRBV6-5
j_gene: TRBJ2-3
d_gene: -
abundance: -
CDR3nt: TGTGCCAGCAGACGGGGAGAGGAAGATACGCAGTATTTT
CDR3aa: CASRRGEEDTQYF

len: 13
v_gene: TRBV5-1
j_gene: TRBJ2-1
d_gene: -
abundance: -
CDR3nt: TGCGCCAGCGACAAAGGGAGCGGCAATGAGCAGTTCTTC
CDR3aa: CASDKGSGNEQFF

len: 13
v_gene: TRBV5-1
j_gene: TRBJ2-7
d_gene: TRBD1
abundance: -
CDR3nt: TGCGCCAGCAGAGGGACAGGCGGATACGAGCAGTACTTC
CDR3aa: CASRGTGGYEQYF

len: 17
v_gene: TRBV7-9
j_gene: TRBJ1-4
d_gene: -
abundance: few
CDR3nt: TGTGCCAGCAGCTTAGCGCTAGGCGAGCCAACTAATGAAAAACTGTTTTTT
CDR3aa: CASSLALGEPTNEKLFF

len: 14
v_gene: TRBV9
j_gene: TRBJ2-3
d_gene: -
abundance: -
CDR3nt: TGTGCCAGCAGTGCGACTAGTTGGACAGATACGCAGTATTTT
CDR3aa: CASSATSWTDTQYF

len: 14
v_gene: TRBV18
j_gene: TRBJ2-4
d_gene: TRBD1
abundance: -
CDR3nt: TGTGCCAGCTCAAACAGGGGGCAAGAAAACATTCAGTACTTC
CDR3aa: CASSNRGQENIQYF

len: 15
v_gene: TRBV19
j_gene: TRBJ2-1
d_gene: TRBD2
abundance: -
CDR3nt: TGTGCCAGTAGTATTCTCGGGGGGGCCAAGTATGAGCAGTTCTTC
CDR3aa: CASSILGGAKYEQFF

len: 14
v_gene: TRBV2
j_gene: TRBJ2-5
d_gene: -
abundance: -
CDR3nt: TGTGCCAGCACCCAGCAGAGGGCGGGAGAGACCCAGTACTTC
CDR3aa: CASTQQRAGETQYF

len: 14
v_gene: TRBV6-5
j_gene: TRBJ2-2
d_gene: -
abundance: -
CDR3nt: TGTGCCAGCACCCATAGTACGGACACCGGGGAGCTGTTTTTT
CDR3aa: CASTHSTDTGELFF

len: 14
v_gene: TRBV9
j_gene: TRBJ2-3
d_gene: -
abundance: once
CDR3nt: TGTGCCAGCAGCGTAGCTACCGTACAGGATACGCAGTATTTT
CDR3aa: CASSVATVQDTQYF

len: 14
v_gene: TRBV5-1
j_gene: TRBJ1-4
d_gene: TRBD1
abundance: -
CDR3nt: TGCGCCAGCTTCGCAGGGGGCCTTAATGAAAAACTGTTTTTT
CDR3aa: CASFAGGLNEKLFF

len: 18
v_gene: TRBV2
j_gene: TRBJ1-3
d_gene: TRBD1
abundance: -
CDR3nt: TGTGCCAGCAGTGCCCCGCGGACAGGGCCCAGCTCTGGAAACACCATATATTTT
CDR3aa: CASSAPRTGPSSGNTIYF

len: 12
v_gene: TRBV6-5
j_gene: TRBJ1-2
d_gene: -
abundance: -
CDR3nt: TGTGCCAGCAGGGACAGTCGCCAGGGCTACACCTTC
CDR3aa: CASRDSRQGYTF

len: 12
v_gene: TRBV7-9
j_gene: TRBJ2-3
d_gene: -
abundance: -
CDR3nt: TGTGCCGGAAGGATCTCACAGGACACGCAGTATTTT
CDR3aa: CAGRISQDTQYF

len: 16
v_gene: TRBV27
j_gene: TRBJ2-1
d_gene: -
abundance: once
CDR3nt: TGTGCCAGCAGTGCGAGGGACACGAAGACGGACAATGAGCAGTTCTTC
CDR3aa: CASSARDTKTDNEQFF

len: 14
v_gene: TRBV14
j_gene: TRBJ2-7
d_gene: -
abundance: -
CDR3nt: TGTGCCAGCAGCCATTTCGGACTGTCCTACGAGCAGTACTTC
CDR3aa: CASSHFGLSYEQYF

len: 15
v_gene: TRBV5-6
j_gene: TRBJ1-5
d_gene: -
abundance: few
CDR3nt: TGTGCCAGCAGCTTGGTAGGGGAGGAAGGTCAGCCCCAGCATTTT
CDR3aa: CASSLVGEEGQPQHF

len: 16
v_gene: TRBV2
j_gene: TRBJ1-4
d_gene: TRBD1
abundance: -
CDR3nt: TGTGCCAGCAGTCGTTCAGGGGGCGATTATAATGAAAAACTGTTTTTT
CDR3aa: CASSRSGGDYNEKLFF

len: 14
v_gene: TRBV3-1/TRBV3-2
j_gene: TRBJ2-5
d_gene: -
abundance: -
CDR3nt: TGTGCCAGCAGCCACGGAGGACTTTCTCGGGCCCAGTACTTC
CDR3aa: CASSHGGLSRAQYF

len: 15
v_gene: TRBV14
j_gene: TRBJ1-4
d_gene: -
abundance: few
CDR3nt: TGTGCCAGCAGCCAAGACACAGGGTACTCTGAAAAACTGTTTTTT
CDR3aa: CASSQDTGYSEKLFF

len: 17
v_gene: TRBV5-8
j_gene: TRBJ2-3
d_gene: -
abundance: few
CDR3nt: TGTGCCAGCAGCCGAAGGGGGACCGCCGGGGGCACAGATACGCAGTATTTT
CDR3aa: CASSRRGTAGGTDTQYF

len: 14
v_gene: TRBV5-6
j_gene: TRBJ2-7
d_gene: -
abundance: -
CDR3nt: TGTGCCAGCAGCCTTCAACAGGGAACAGGCGAGCAGTACTTC
CDR3aa: CASSLQQGTGEQYF

len: 10
v_gene: TRBV30
j_gene: TRBJ1-1
d_gene: TRBD1
abundance: -
CDR3nt: TGTGCCTGGGGACAGGCCCAAGCTTTCTTT
CDR3aa: CAWGQAQAFF

len: 17
v_gene: TRBV11-2
j_gene: TRBJ2-2
d_gene: -
abundance: -
CDR3nt: TGTGCCAGCAGCTTAAGCTCCAGACCGGGACTCTCGAATCCCCTGTTTTTT
CDR3aa: CASSLSSRPGLSNPLFF

len: 16
v_gene: TRBV13
j_gene: TRBJ1-1
d_gene: TRBD1
abundance: -
CDR3nt: TGTGCCAGCAGCTTAGGTAACAGGGGGCGAAACACTGAAGCTTTCTTT
CDR3aa: CASSLGNRGRNTEAFF

len: 15
v_gene: TRBV4-2
j_gene: TRBJ2-3
d_gene: -
abundance: -
CDR3nt: TGTGCCAGCAGCCAACGACAATCGAGCACAGATACGCAGTATTTT
CDR3aa: CASSQRQSSTDTQYF

len: 14
v_gene: TRBV5-8
j_gene: TRBJ2-1
d_gene: TRBD2
abundance: once
CDR3nt: TGTGCCAGCAGCCCTGGCGGGGGGGCGATTGTTCTGTTCTTC
CDR3aa: CASSPGGGAIVLFF

len: 16
v_gene: TRBV5-1
j_gene: TRBJ1-1
d_gene: -
abundance: -
CDR3nt: TGCGCCAGCAGCTTGGCGGTTCAGGGGAGGGGGACTGAAGCTTTCTTT
CDR3aa: CASSLAVQGRGTEAFF

len: 17
v_gene: TRBV7-9
j_gene: TRBJ1-4
d_gene: -
abundance: -
CDR3nt: TGTGCCAGCAGATACATCGGGGAAGGTGCAACTAATGAAAAACTGTTTTTT
CDR3aa: CASRYIGEGATNEKLFF

len: 12
v_gene: TRBV19
j_gene: TRBJ1-2
d_gene: TRBD1
abundance: -
CDR3nt: TGTGCCAGTACCCCGGGACAGGGGGGCTACACCTTC
CDR3aa: CASTPGQGGYTF

len: 15
v_gene: TRBV7-2
j_gene: TRBJ2-3
d_gene: TRBD2
abundance: -
CDR3nt: TGTGCCAGCAGCTTACTAGCGGGAGTAGGAGATACGCAGTATTTT
CDR3aa: CASSLLAGVGDTQYF

len: 16
v_gene: TRBV28
j_gene: TRBJ2-3
d_gene: -
abundance: -
CDR3nt: TGTGCCAGCAGTTTGCGGGACAGACTGTTCACAGATACGCAGTATTTT
CDR3aa: CASSLRDRLFTDTQYF

len: 14
v_gene: TRBV2
j_gene: TRBJ2-7
d_gene: -
abundance: -
CDR3nt: TGTGCCAGCAGGGAAGGACAGATTTCCTACGAGCAGTACTTC
CDR3aa: CASREGQISYEQYF

len: 15
v_gene: TRBV6-2/TRBV6-3
j_gene: TRBJ2-7
d_gene: TRBD2
abundance: once
CDR3nt: TGTGCCAGCAGTACTAGCGTTCAAAGCTCCTACGAGCAGTACTTC
CDR3aa: CASSTSVQSSYEQYF

len: 15
v_gene: TRBV5-4
j_gene: TRBJ2-5
d_gene: TRBD2
abundance: -
CDR3nt: TGTGCCAGCAGCCCGGTAGGGAGGGCCGAGGAGACCCAGTACTTC
CDR3aa: CASSPVGRAEETQYF

len: 15
v_gene: TRBV6-5
j_gene: TRBJ2-5
d_gene: TRBD1
abundance: -
CDR3nt: TGTGCCAGCAGCCCATTTGGACAGGGGATGGAGACCCAGTACTTC
CDR3aa: CASSPFGQGMETQYF

len: 17
v_gene: TRBV6-1
j_gene: TRBJ2-3
d_gene: TRBD1
abundance: -
CDR3nt: TGTGCCAGCAGTGGGACAGGGTTAATCACACACACAGATACGCAGTATTTT
CDR3aa: CASSGTGLITHTDTQYF

len: 14
v_gene: TRBV19
j_gene: TRBJ2-7
d_gene: -
abundance: -
CDR3nt: TGTGCCAGTAGTACGGCAGCCGGAGGCTACGAGCAGTACTTC
CDR3aa: CASSTAAGGYEQYF

len: 15
v_gene: TRBV6-6
j_gene: TRBJ2-1
d_gene: TRBD2
abundance: once
CDR3nt: TGTGCCAGCACCCGCGGCGGGAGTGTTTACAATGAGCAGTTCTTC
CDR3aa: CASTRGGSVYNEQFF

len: 18
v_gene: TRBV19
j_gene: TRBJ2-3
d_gene: TRBD2
abundance: -
CDR3nt: TGTGCCAGTAGTTTGGGGACTAGCGGGGGGCGAGTCACAGATACGCAGTATTTT
CDR3aa: CASSLGTSGGRVTDTQYF

len: 14
v_gene: TRBV7-2
j_gene: TRBJ1-1
d_gene: TRBD1
abundance: -
CDR3nt: TGTGCCAGCAGCTTACAGGGGGCGAACACTGAAGCTTTCTTT
CDR3aa: CASSLQGANTEAFF

len: 15
v_gene: TRBV19
j_gene: TRBJ2-5
d_gene: TRBD2
abundance: -
CDR3nt: TGTGCCACTAAAAAAAGCGGGGGGGCCTGGGAGACCCAGTACTTC
CDR3aa: CATKKSGGAWETQYF

len: 14
v_gene: TRBV5-4
j_gene: TRBJ2-7
d_gene: -
abundance: few
CDR3nt: TGTGCCAGCAGCTTCAGACAGAGCTCCTACGAGCAGTACTTC
CDR3aa: CASSFRQSSYEQYF

len: 14
v_gene: TRBV7-9
j_gene: TRBJ1-5
d_gene: -
abundance: -
CDR3nt: TGTGCCAGCAGCCCAAATCCTCAGGTCCAGCCCCAGCATTTT
CDR3aa: CASSPNPQVQPQHF

len: 12
v_gene: TRBV29-1
j_gene: TRBJ2-3
d_gene: -
abundance: -
CDR3nt: TGCAGCGTTGCCCAAGGGGCAGATACGCAGTATTTT
CDR3aa: CSVAQGADTQYF

len: 15
v_gene: TRBV7-2
j_gene: TRBJ2-1
d_gene: TRBD2
abundance: many
CDR3nt: TGTGCCAGCAGCTTCACTAGCGGGAGTGGGACTGAGCAGTTCTTC
CDR3aa: CASSFTSGSGTEQFF

len: 15
v_gene: TRBV18
j_gene: TRBJ1-1
d_gene: -
abundance: -
CDR3nt: TGTGCCAGCTCACGGAATTTACAGGGTAATGCTGAAGCTTTCTTT
CDR3aa: CASSRNLQGNAEAFF